The text below deals with one TCR beta chain. The antigen is undetermined. The data originate from a study of T cells after posttransplantation cyclophosphamide. Control samples came 1 year after myeloablative marrow transplants with methotrexate plus calcineurin inhibitor. This CDR3 is built from 15 residues. The germline V gene has CDR1 GTSNPN and CDR2 SVGIG (reference sequence). Trimming took 3 bases from V and 6 from J, leaving 18 bases between them. Produced via immunoSEQ multiplex PCR; TCRdb's table is partial and in-frame only. The sample lists about 22,000 clones, around 92% occurring once. The study, taken as a whole, reports: TRB overlap between skin or GI tissue T cells and blood was limited. Donor-recipient repertoire similarity was low at 1-2 months, rising over year one. TRB clonality was highly associated with recipient CMV seropositivity and reactivation.

The source is a female patient aged 50-59 years who received an allogeneic stem cell transplant from an unrelated donor, was CMV-positive, and had chronic GVHD only. Some T cells may have originated in the graft donor. This chain links TRBV30 with TRBJ1-5; D possibly corresponds to TRBD1 (5 bases). The input for sequencing was PBMCs, taken after an allogeneic stem cell transplant with a calcineurin inhibitor and methotrexate. CDR3 residues: CAWSRLGWRGQPQHF. The CDR3 nucleotides read TGTGCCTGGAGCCGGCTTGGCTGGAGGGGTCAGCCCCAGCATTTT.